Each of the 20 T cell receptor beta chains below was sequenced from the same sample in a study of T cell repertoires in cytomegalovirus infection. Using its own MiXCR run on the reads, TCRdb lists one record per CDR3 protein. The data hold hundreds of thousands of distinct CDR3 sequences, with 18% observed a single time. Sequenced material: PBMCs. The receptors shown here come from a human donor in good health (CMV status not recorded). Some clones in this sample may be carry-over from other donors' samples.

The sample holds a few counts of this clonotype. The chain couples TRBV19 to TRBJ1-4; possible D gene TRBD1, 5 bases. V lost 2 bases to trimming and J lost 5 bases, with 9 bases between them. Germline CDR1 reads LNHDA; CDR2 reads SQIVND (reference sequence). The CDR3 is 14 residues long. The CDR3, as DNA: TGTGCCAGTAGTATAACAGGACGGAATGAAAAACTGTTTTTT. It codes for CASSITGRNEKLFF.

This clonotype was recorded many times. This rearrangement joins TRBV5-4 to TRBJ2-3, with 7 bases identical to TRBD2. The CDR3 loop spans 14 amino acids. Germline trimming cut 4 bases from V and 6 bases from J; bases unmatched to any gene: 8. CDR1 is SGHNT and CDR2 is YYREEE in the germline V gene (reference sequence). CDR3 amino acids: CASSPGSSGDTQYF. The CDR3 DNA reads TGTGCCAGCAGCCCAGGGTCTAGCGGCGATACGCAGTATTTT.

This CDR3 reads CASQTGAGYTF. Here the CDR3 DNA reads TGTGCCAGCCAGACAGGAGCTGGCTACACCTTC. The V call is TRBV2, the J call TRBJ1-2, with D tentatively TRBD1 (6 bases). The germline V gene encodes CDR1 SNHLY and CDR2 FYNNEI. The CDR3 length is 11 residues. Trimming left V 8 bases short and J 7 bases short, with 11 bases between.

This CDR3 reads CASSSDRGAYEQYF. The DNA of the CDR3 is TGTGCCAGCAGCTCTGACAGGGGGGCCTACGAGCAGTACTTC. This rearrangement joins TRBV7-2 to TRBJ2-7; 9 bases fit TRBD1. The CDR3 is made up of 14 amino acids. V trimming: 4 bases; J trimming: 2 bases; junction bases outside the gene matches: 3. In germline, CDR1 is SGHTA, CDR2 FQGNSA.

This clonotype was found a few times. The V call is TRBV27, the J call TRBJ1-6; 7 positions agree with TRBD1. The CDR3 spans 14 residues. Germline trimming cut 3 bases from V and 8 bases from J; bases unmatched to any gene: 4. Looked up from germline, CDR1 is MNHEY and CDR2 is SMNVEV (reference sequence). CDR3: CASSFEQGHSPLHF. Written as DNA, the CDR3 is TGTGCCAGCAGTTTCGAACAGGGGCATTCACCCCTCCACTTT.

The chain uses TRBV12-3 or TRBV12-4 and TRBJ2-3; 7 nucleotides line up with TRBD1. V was clipped by 6 bases and J by 7 bases; unmatched bases: 1. The CDR3 has 11 residues. The CDR3 is CASRQGNTQYF. The CDR3, as DNA: TGTGCCAGCAGACAGGGGAATACGCAGTATTTT.

The genes are TRBV7-9 and TRBJ2-3; the D call may be TRBD1 or TRBD2 (5 bases each). This CDR3 has 14 amino acids. CDR1 and CDR2 from the germline V gene are SEHNR and FQNEAQ (reference sequence). With 5 bases removed from V and 8 bases from J, the gap between germline ends came to 17 bases. As DNA, the CDR3 is TGTGCCAGCAGCCCCTACCTCCGGGACGTTACGCAGTATTTT. Translation gives CASSPYLRDVTQYF.

The chain employs TRBV18 and TRBJ1-1; D gene ambiguous. Germline CDR1 reads KGHSH; CDR2 reads LQKENI. Deletions cut 4 bases from V and 3 bases from J, with 15 bases between. CDR3 length: 15 residues. The CDR3 DNA reads as TGTGCCAGCTCACTACTCAAAGCGGGGTACACTGAAGCTTTCTTT. Its protein is CASSLLKAGYTEAFF.

The chain carries TRBV7-9 and TRBJ2-3; D unclear. Germline CDR1 is SEHNR and CDR2 is FQNEAQ (reference sequence). Between the trimmed V and J ends, which lost 3 bases and 5 bases, there was a span of 9 bases. This CDR3 comprises 13 residues. CDR3 sequence (DNA): TGTGCCAGCAGCTTTGCGTCGCTAGATACGCAGTATTTT. This translates into CASSFASLDTQYF.

This sequence joins TRBV2 and TRBJ2-7, with 8 nucleotides matching TRBD2. CDR1 is SNHLY, CDR2 FYNNEI, per germline. With 8 bases clipped from V and 3 bases from J, the junction kept 6 bases outside the gene matches. The CDR3 sequence is 13 residues long. CDR3 sequence reads: CASQREIGYEQYF. The CDR3 DNA sequence: TGTGCCAGCCAGCGGGAGATAGGCTACGAGCAGTACTTC.

There are a few counts of this clonotype. V usage is TRBV5-1 and J usage is TRBJ2-1; 10 bases line up with TRBD1. The CDR3 runs to 18 residues. Looked up from germline, CDR1 is SGHRS and CDR2 is YFSETQ. V gave up 0 bases and J gave up 4 bases; unmatched junction bases: 10. CDR3 in amino acids: CASSLAGGDRGLYNEQFF. CDR3 DNA sequence: TGCGCCAGCAGCTTGGCCGGCGGAGACAGGGGGCTTTACAATGAGCAGTTCTTC.

This clonotype was recorded a few times. The chain combines TRBV30 with TRBJ2-5; 9 bases line up with TRBD2. V lost 0 bases, J lost 4 bases, and 3 bases stayed unmatched. This CDR3 comprises 14 residues. Germline CDR1 is GTSNPN and CDR2 is SVGIG (reference sequence). CDR3 loop: CAWSVQAGGETQYF. CDR3 coding DNA: TGTGCCTGGAGTGTACAAGCGGGAGGAGAGACCCAGTACTTC.

Ten or more counts support this clonotype. The chain combines TRBV7-6 with TRBJ2-7; either TRBD1 or TRBD2 may fit D (7 bases each). Between the trimmed V and J ends, which lost 5 bases and 5 bases, there was a span of 16 bases. The germline V gene encodes CDR1 SGHVS and CDR2 FNYEAQ. The CDR3 is made up of 14 amino acids. The DNA of the CDR3 is TGTGCCAGCAGCCGGGAGGCAGGGGGAAACGAGCAGTACTTC. It is translated as CASSREAGGNEQYF. The whole variable domain, filled in from reference TRBV7-6 and TRBJ2-7, reads GAGVSQSPRYKVTKRGQDVALRCDPISGHVSLYWYRQALGQGPEFLTYFNYEAQQDKSGLPNDRFSAERPEGSISTLTIQRTEQRDSAMYRCASSREAGGNEQYFGPGTRLTVT.

A few counts support this clonotype. The chain couples TRBV7-9 to TRBJ2-2, with TRBD1 matching 9 bases. The CDR3 has 15 amino acids. Trimming cost V 4 bases and J 3 bases; bases outside gene matches: 3. Germline V gene lookup returns CDR1 SEHNR and CDR2 FQNEAQ (reference sequence). CDR3 coding DNA: TGTGCCAGCAGCTACAGGGGGCGATACACCGGGGAGCTGTTTTTT. This codes for CASSYRGRYTGELFF. The complete variable domain, with remaining parts taken from reference TRBV7-9 and TRBJ2-2, reads DTGVSQNPRHKITKRGQNVTFRCDPISEHNRLYWYRQTLGQGPEFLTYFQNEAQLEKSRLLSDRFSAERPKGSFSTLEIQRTEQGDSAMYLCASSYRGRYTGELFFGEGSRLTVL.

The rearrangement uses TRBV15 and TRBJ2-7; D is ambiguous. Per the germline V gene, CDR1 is LNHNV and CDR2 is YYDKDF (reference sequence). This CDR3 contains 13 residues. The ends were cut back, 11 bases at V and 5 bases at J, with 19 bases in the middle. The CDR3 is CAPRFPTVHEQYF. In DNA, the CDR3 is TGTGCCCCCCGCTTTCCGACGGTCCACGAGCAGTACTTC.

This clonotype was detected ten times or more. V is TRBV7-2 and J is TRBJ2-7; maybe TRBD1 (6 bases). The V and J ends lost 4 bases and 3 bases respectively, with 19 bases between them. Germline CDR1 reads SGHTA; CDR2 reads FQGNSA. CDR3 length: 16 residues. The CDR3 spells CASSSRDGQSLYEQYF. CDR3 in DNA: TGTGCCAGCAGCTCGAGGGATGGACAGTCCCTCTACGAGCAGTACTTC.

This clonotype was seen a handful of times. The V gene is TRBV2, the J gene TRBJ2-5, with TRBD2 identical over 14 bases. CDR1 is SNHLY and CDR2 is FYNNEI in the germline V gene. This CDR3 has 14 residues. The V segment lost 6 bases and the J segment 4 bases; nucleotides outside the gene matches: 1. The CDR3 is CASRGLAGVETQYF. The CDR3 coding sequence is TGTGCCAGCAGGGGACTAGCGGGAGTAGAGACCCAGTACTTC. The whole variable domain, filled in from reference TRBV2 and TRBJ2-5, reads EPEVTQTPSHQVTQMGQEVILRCVPISNHLYFYWYRQILGQKVEFLVSFYNNEISEKSEIFDDQFSVERPDGSNFTLKIRSTKLEDSAMYFCASRGLAGVETQYFGPGTRLLVL.

This clonotype occurred a few times. This rearrangement joins TRBV12-5 to TRBJ1-4; D is unresolved. V gave up 6 bases and J gave up 11 bases, with 10 bases separating them. The CDR3 length is 11 residues. From germline, CDR1 is LGHNT and CDR2 FRNRAP. Written as DNA, the CDR3 is TGTGCTAGTGGCACCCCCGGGAAACTGTTTTTT. This encodes CASGTPGKLFF.

This clonotype was seen only a few times. The gene calls are TRBV5-1 and TRBJ1-2; D is unclear. Trimming pared 1 base from V and 0 bases from J, leaving 7 bases between. The CDR3 is made up of 14 amino acids. Germline loops: CDR1 SGHRS, CDR2 YFSETQ. In DNA form, the CDR3 reads TGCGCCAGCAGCTTGCAGGTTCCTAACTATGGCTACACCTTC. Amino acids: CASSLQVPNYGYTF.

The V call is TRBV4-2, the J call TRBJ1-4, with 7 bases lining up with TRBD1. The CDR3 contains 16 residues. In germline, CDR1 is LGHNA, CDR2 YNFKEQ. With V trimmed by 1 base and J by 4 bases, 6 bases remained unmatched. This chain's CDR3 is CASSQGGNRGNEKLFF. The CDR3 DNA sequence: TGTGCCAGCAGCCAAGGGGGAAACAGGGGTAATGAAAAACTGTTTTTT.